A single sample is the source of the 10 T cell receptor beta chains below, sequenced in a study of T cell changes during pregnancy in multiple sclerosis. TCRdb's copy holds only in-frame clones and misses some; the assay was immunoSEQ multiplex PCR. Of under 50,000 clones listed, 91% are singletons. The sequenced sample was CD8+ T cells from peripheral blood mononuclear cells, obtained in the second trimester of pregnancy. These receptors originate from a female donor with multiple sclerosis, enrolled in a pregnancy study.

V and J are TRBV11-2 and TRBJ1-4; TRBD1 aligns across 7 bases. This CDR3 has 15 amino acids. CDR1 and CDR2 (germline): SGHAT, FQNNGV. V shed 3 bases, J shed 1 base, and the junction held 2 bases outside the gene matches. The CDR3 nucleotides are TGTGCCAGCAGCTTTACAGGGGTAACTAATGAAAAACTGTTTTTT. It codes for CASSFTGVTNEKLFF.

The chain employs TRBV5-8 and TRBJ1-5; tentatively, D is TRBD1 (6 bases). There are 13 residues in the CDR3. Per the germline V gene, CDR1 is SGHTS and CDR2 is YDEGEE. The V gene lost 3 bases and the J gene lost 2 bases, with 6 bases spanning the gap. The CDR3 bases are TGTGCCAGCAGCTCAGGGGGCAATCAGCCCCAGCATTTT. The encoded protein is CASSSGGNQPQHF.

The rearrangement links TRBV7-9 to TRBJ1-4; 8 bases fit TRBD1. The germline gives CDR1 SEHNR, CDR2 FQNEAQ (reference sequence). The CDR3 is 12 amino acids. J gave up 7 bases and V 5 bases, and 0 bases lay outside the gene matches. The CDR3 loop reads CASSDRGEKLFF. In DNA, the CDR3 is TGTGCCAGCAGCGACAGGGGTGAAAAACTGTTTTTT. The variable domain in full, with the rest retrieved from reference TRBV7-9 and TRBJ1-4, is DTGVSQNPRHKITKRGQNVTFRCDPISEHNRLYWYRQTLGQGPEFLTYFQNEAQLEKSRLLSDRFSAERPKGSFSTLEIQRTEQGDSAMYLCASSDRGEKLFFGSGTQLSVL.

The CDR3 protein is CASSLGGQGYNYGYTF. The CDR3 region has the DNA TGTGCCAGCAGCTTAGGGGGACAGGGTTACAACTATGGCTACACCTTC. The rearrangement uses TRBV7-9 and TRBJ1-2; 9 nucleotides align to TRBD1. CDR1 SEHNR and CDR2 FQNEAQ come from the germline V gene (reference sequence). The CDR3 length is 16 residues. V lost 1 base and J lost 2; bases outside the gene matches: 5.

This sequence joins TRBV30 and TRBJ1-1; no firm D call. V was cut by 1 base and J by 9 bases, with 12 bases left in between. Looked up from germline, CDR1 is GTSNPN and CDR2 is SVGIG (reference sequence). The CDR3 has 12 residues. This chain's CDR3 is CAWSGPSVKAFF. CDR3 DNA sequence: TGTGCCTGGAGTGGGCCCTCAGTAAAAGCTTTCTTT.

The rearrangement joins TRBV18 to TRBJ2-1, with 8 bases aligning to TRBD2. V shed 4 bases and J 4 bases; nucleotides not matched to a gene: 6. Germline assignment: CDR1 KGHSH and CDR2 LQKENI. The CDR3 extends over 15 amino acids. The CDR3 sequence: CASSRTGGPYNEQFF. Here the CDR3 DNA reads TGTGCCAGCTCACGTACGGGGGGGCCGTACAATGAGCAGTTCTTC.

The rearrangement links TRBV6-5 to TRBJ2-7, with D perhaps TRBD1 (6 bases). Per germline, CDR1 MNHEY and CDR2 SVGAGI. V lost 11 bases, J lost 2 bases, and 19 bases lay in between. The CDR3 extends over 14 amino acids. The CDR3 region has the DNA TGTGCCGCAGCACAGGGACCCTTCGCCTACGAGCAGTACTTC. Amino acids: CAAAQGPFAYEQYF.

CDR3 residues: CASSWGGGALNEQFF. The CDR3 bases are TGTGCCAGTAGTTGGGGCGGGGGGGCTCTCAATGAGCAGTTCTTC. The V gene is TRBV19, the J gene TRBJ2-1; 9 positions agree with TRBD2. Germline CDR1 and CDR2: LNHDA and SQIVND (reference sequence). This CDR3 has 15 amino acids. With 5 bases clipped from V and 6 bases from J, the junction kept 8 bases outside the gene matches.

Only a few counts were recorded for this clone. V gene TRBV27 combines with J gene TRBJ2-5, with D perhaps matching TRBD1 (6 bases). The CDR3 loop spans 15 amino acids. V was pared by 3 bases and J by 7 bases, with 18 bases between. Germline CDR1 is MNHEY and CDR2 is SMNVEV (reference sequence). In nucleotides, the CDR3 is TGTGCCAGCAGTTTCCCACAGGGTGTGAACGGGACCCAGTACTTC. This sequence encodes CASSFPQGVNGTQYF.

Turning to this clone: The junction does not match germline at one end; this may be a read error. The V call is TRBV7-7, the J call TRBJ2-2; 8 bases agree with TRBD2. Germline loops: CDR1 SSHAT, CDR2 FNYEAQ (reference sequence). This CDR3 spans 17 amino acids. The CDR3 loop reads CASSPFRRGADTGELFF. The CDR3 bases are TGTGCTAGCAGCCCGTTTAGGCGGGGGGCCGACACCGGGGAGCTGTTTTTT.